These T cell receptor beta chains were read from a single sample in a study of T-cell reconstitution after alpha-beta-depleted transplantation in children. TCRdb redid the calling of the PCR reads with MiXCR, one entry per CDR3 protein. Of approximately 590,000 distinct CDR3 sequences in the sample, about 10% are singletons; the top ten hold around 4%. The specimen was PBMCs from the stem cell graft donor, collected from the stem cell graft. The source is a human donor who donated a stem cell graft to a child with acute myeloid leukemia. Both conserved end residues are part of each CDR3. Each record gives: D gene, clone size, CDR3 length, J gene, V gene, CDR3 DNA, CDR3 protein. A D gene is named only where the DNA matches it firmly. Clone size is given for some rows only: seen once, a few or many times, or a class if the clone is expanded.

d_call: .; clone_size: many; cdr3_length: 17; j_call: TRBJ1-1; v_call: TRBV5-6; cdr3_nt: TGTGCCAGCAGCTTTCTAGGGGCAGCCACGCCCGGAACTGAAGCTTTCTTT; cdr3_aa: CASSFLGAATPGTEAFF
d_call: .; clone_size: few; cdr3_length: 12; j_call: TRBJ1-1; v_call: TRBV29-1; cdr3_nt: TGCAGCGTTGGGCAGACGAACACTGAAGCTTTCTTT; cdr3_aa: CSVGQTNTEAFF
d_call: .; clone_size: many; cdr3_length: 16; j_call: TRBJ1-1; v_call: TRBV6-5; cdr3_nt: TGTGCCAGCAGTTGGGGGGATCGACTCCTGAACACTGAAGCTTTCTTT; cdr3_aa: CASSWGDRLLNTEAFF
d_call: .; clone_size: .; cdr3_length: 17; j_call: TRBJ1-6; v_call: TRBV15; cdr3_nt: TGTGCCACCAGCACAAAGCGTAAGGGGGTTTTGGATTCACCCCTCCACTTT; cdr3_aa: CATSTKRKGVLDSPLHF
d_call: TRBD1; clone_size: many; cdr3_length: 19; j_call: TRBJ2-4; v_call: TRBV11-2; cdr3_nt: TGTGCCAGCAGCCCTGACTCTCTATCGGGACAGGGGTCAAAAAACATTCAGTACTTC; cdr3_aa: CASSPDSLSGQGSKNIQYF
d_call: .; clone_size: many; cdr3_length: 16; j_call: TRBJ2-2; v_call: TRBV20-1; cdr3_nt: TGCAGTGCTAGTCATGGGCAGGGGTTAAACACCGGGGAGCTGTTTTTT; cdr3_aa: CSASHGQGLNTGELFF
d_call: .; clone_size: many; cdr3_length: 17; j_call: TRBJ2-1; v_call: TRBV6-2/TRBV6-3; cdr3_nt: TGTGCCAGCAGTTACCTTCTGGGCCAGAGCGACCGCAATGAGCAGTTCTTC; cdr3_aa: CASSYLLGQSDRNEQFF
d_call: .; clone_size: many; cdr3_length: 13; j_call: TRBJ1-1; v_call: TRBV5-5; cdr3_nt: TGTGCCAGCAGCTTGGCAGGTACGACTGAAGCTTTCTTT; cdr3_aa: CASSLAGTTEAFF
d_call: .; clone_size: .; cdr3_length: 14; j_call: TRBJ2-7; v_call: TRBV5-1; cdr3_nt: TGCGCCAGCAGCTTGGACAGCCGCGGGATCGAGCAGTACTTC; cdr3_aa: CASSLDSRGIEQYF
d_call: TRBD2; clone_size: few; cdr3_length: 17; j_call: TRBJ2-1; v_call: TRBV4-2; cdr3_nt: TGTGCCAGCAGCCAAGCCGGACTAGCAAGATCTTACAATGAGCAGTTCTTC; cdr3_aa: CASSQAGLARSYNEQFF
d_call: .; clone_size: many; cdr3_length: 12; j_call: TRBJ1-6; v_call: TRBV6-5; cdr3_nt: TGTGCTACTAGCTCCTATAATTCACCCCTCCACTTT; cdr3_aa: CATSSYNSPLHF
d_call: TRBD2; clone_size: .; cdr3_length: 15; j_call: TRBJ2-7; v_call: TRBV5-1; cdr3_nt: TGCGCCAGCAGCACCACTAGCGGGACTACCTACGAGCAGTACTTC; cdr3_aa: CASSTTSGTTYEQYF
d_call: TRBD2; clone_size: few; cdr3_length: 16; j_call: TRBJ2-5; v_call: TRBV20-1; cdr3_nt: TGCAGTGCTAGTCCAGCTAGCGGGAGTTTGGGGGAGACCCAGTACTTC; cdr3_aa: CSASPASGSLGETQYF
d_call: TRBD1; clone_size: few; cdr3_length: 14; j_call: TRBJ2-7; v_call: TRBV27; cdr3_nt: TGTGCCAGCAGTGAACGGACAGGACTTTACGAGCAGTACTTC; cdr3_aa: CASSERTGLYEQYF
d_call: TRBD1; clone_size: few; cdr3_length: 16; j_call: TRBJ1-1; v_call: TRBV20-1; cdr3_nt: TGCAGTGCTAGATCCGGGACAGGGGTTGGTGGCACTGAAGCTTTCTTT; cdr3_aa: CSARSGTGVGGTEAFF
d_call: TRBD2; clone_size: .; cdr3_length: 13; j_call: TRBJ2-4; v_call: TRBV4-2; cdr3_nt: TGTGCCAGCAGCCAAGGACTAGCGGCCATTCAGTACTTC; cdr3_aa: CASSQGLAAIQYF
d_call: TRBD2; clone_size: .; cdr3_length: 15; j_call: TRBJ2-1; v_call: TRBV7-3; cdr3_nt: TGTGCCAGCAGCTTTAGACTAGCGGGAGTGAATGAGCAGTTCTTC; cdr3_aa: CASSFRLAGVNEQFF
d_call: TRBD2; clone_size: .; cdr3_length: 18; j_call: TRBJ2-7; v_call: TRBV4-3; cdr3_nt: TGCGCCAGCAGCCAGGGGACTAGCGGGAGGGCCGGTGGCTACGAGCAGTACTTC; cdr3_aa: CASSQGTSGRAGGYEQYF
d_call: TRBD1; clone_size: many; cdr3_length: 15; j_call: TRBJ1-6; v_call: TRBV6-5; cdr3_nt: TGTGCCAGCAGCTTCGGGACAGGGTTTAACTCACCCCTCCACTTT; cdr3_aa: CASSFGTGFNSPLHF
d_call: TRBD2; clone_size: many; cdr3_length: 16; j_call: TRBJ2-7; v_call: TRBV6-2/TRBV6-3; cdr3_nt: TGTGCCAGCAACCCTAGGGGGACTAGCGGGAAATACGAGCAGTACTTC; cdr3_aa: CASNPRGTSGKYEQYF
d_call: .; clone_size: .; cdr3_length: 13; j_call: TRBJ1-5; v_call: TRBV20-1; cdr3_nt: TGCAGTGCTAGGGAGCGGATAAATCAGCCCCAGCATTTT; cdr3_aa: CSARERINQPQHF
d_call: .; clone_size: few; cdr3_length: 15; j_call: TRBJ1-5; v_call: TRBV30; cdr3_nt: TGTGCCTGGAGTGTCAGAGGGGTTGGCAATCAGCCCCAGCATTTT; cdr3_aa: CAWSVRGVGNQPQHF
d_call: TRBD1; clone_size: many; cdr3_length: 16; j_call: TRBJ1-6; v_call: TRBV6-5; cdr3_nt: TGTGCCAGCAGCGTGTTGTCAGGACAGGGGAATTCACCCCTCCACTTT; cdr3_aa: CASSVLSGQGNSPLHF
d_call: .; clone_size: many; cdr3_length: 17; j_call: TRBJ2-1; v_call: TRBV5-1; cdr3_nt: TGCGCCAGCAGCTTTTCGCCCCTAGCCCCCTCCTACAATGAGCAGTTCTTC; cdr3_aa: CASSFSPLAPSYNEQFF
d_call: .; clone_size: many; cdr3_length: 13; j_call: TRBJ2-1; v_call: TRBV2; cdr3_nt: TGTGCCAGCAGTGAGAATAGTTACAATGAGCAGTTCTTC; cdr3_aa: CASSENSYNEQFF
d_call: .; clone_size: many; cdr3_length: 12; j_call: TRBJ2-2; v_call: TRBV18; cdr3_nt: TGTGCCAGCTCACCACCAAAAGGGGAGCTGTTTTTT; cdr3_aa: CASSPPKGELFF
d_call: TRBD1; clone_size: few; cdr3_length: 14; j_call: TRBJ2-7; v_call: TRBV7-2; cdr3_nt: TGTGCCAGCAGCCCCTACAGGGGGCCCTACGAGCAGTACTTC; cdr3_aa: CASSPYRGPYEQYF
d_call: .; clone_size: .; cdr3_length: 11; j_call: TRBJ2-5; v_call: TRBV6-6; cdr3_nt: TGTGCCAGCATGGCGAGAGAGACCCAGTACTTC; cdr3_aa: CASMARETQYF
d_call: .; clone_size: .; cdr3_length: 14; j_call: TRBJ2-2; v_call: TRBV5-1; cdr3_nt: TGCGCCAGCAGCTTGGAAACGAACACCGGGGAGCTGTTTTTT; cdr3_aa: CASSLETNTGELFF
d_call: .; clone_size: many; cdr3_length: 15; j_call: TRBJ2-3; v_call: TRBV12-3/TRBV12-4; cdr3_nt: TGTGCCAGCAGACCGGTCCTTGGGGTCACAGATACGCAGTATTTT; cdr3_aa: CASRPVLGVTDTQYF
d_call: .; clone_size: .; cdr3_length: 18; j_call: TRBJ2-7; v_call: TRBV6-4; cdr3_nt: TGTGCCAGCAGCCGCAAGGGGGGGGGATCCTCAGCAGTTGACGAGCAGTACTTC; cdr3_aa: CASSRKGGGSSAVDEQYF
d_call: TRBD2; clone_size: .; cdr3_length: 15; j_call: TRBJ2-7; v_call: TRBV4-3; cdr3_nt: TGCGCCAGCAGCCCCGGAGCGGGAGGGGCCTACGAGCAGTACTTC; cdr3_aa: CASSPGAGGAYEQYF
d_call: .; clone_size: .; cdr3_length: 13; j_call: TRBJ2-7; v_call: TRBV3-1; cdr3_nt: TGTGCCAGCAGCCGATCGCAGGGGCTCGAGCAGTACTTC; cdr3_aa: CASSRSQGLEQYF
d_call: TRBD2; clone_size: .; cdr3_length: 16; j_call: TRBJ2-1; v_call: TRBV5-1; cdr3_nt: TGCGCCAGCAGCTCCCAGGGTAGCGGGACCTACAATGAGCAGTTCTTC; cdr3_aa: CASSSQGSGTYNEQFF
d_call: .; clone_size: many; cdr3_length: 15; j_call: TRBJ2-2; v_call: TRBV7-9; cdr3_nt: TGTGCCAGCAGCCGACGACAGGATCCTACCGGGGAGCTGTTTTTT; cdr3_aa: CASSRRQDPTGELFF
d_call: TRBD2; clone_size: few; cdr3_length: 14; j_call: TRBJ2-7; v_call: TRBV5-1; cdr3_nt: TGCGCCAGCATGGGGACTAGCGGTTCCTACGAGCAGTACTTC; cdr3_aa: CASMGTSGSYEQYF
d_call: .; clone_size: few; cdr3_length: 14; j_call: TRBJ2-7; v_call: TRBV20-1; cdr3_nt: TGCAGTGCTAGAAGGCTAACGGGTAGCTACGAGCAGTACTTC; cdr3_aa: CSARRLTGSYEQYF
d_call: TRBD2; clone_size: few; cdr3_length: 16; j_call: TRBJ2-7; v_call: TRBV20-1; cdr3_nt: TGCAGTGCTAGACTAGCGGGAGGGCCCCCTACTTGGGAGCAGTACTTC; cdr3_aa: CSARLAGGPPTWEQYF
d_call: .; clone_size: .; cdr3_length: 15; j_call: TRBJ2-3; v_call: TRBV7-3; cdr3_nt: TGTGCCAGCAGCTTAACCTCGGGGCCCCCAGATACGCAGTATTTT; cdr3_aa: CASSLTSGPPDTQYF
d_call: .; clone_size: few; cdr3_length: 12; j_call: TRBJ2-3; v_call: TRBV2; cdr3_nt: TGTGCCACCAGGGCCTACACAGATACGCAGTATTTT; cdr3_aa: CATRAYTDTQYF
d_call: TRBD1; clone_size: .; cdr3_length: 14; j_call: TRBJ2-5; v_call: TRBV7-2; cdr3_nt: TGTGCCAGCAGCCCGGGACAGTCCCATGAGACCCAGTACTTC; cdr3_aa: CASSPGQSHETQYF
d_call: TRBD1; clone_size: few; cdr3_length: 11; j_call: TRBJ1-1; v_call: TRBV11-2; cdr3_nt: TGTGCCAGCAGCTTGACAGGGGGTGCTTTCTTT; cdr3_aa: CASSLTGGAFF
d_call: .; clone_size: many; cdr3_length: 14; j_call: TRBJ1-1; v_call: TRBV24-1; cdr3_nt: TGTGCCACCAGTGGCCCCGGACCGAACACTGAAGCTTTCTTT; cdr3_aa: CATSGPGPNTEAFF
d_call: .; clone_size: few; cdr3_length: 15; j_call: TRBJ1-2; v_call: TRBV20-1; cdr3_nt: TGCAGTGCTAGACCGGGGGAAGACAGGATCTATGGCTACACCTTC; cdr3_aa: CSARPGEDRIYGYTF
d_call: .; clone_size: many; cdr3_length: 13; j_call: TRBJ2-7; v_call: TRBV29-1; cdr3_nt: TGCAGCGTTTTTCTCCCGTCTCCGGCCGAGCAGTACTTC; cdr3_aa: CSVFLPSPAEQYF
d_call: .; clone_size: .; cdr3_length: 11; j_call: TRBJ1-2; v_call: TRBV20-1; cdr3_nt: TGCAGTGCTCTTCGGCCCGGGAAGGACACCTTC; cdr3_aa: CSALRPGKDTF
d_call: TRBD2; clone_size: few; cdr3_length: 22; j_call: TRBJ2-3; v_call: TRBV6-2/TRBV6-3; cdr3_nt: TGTGCCAGCAGTCGGTATCCTCCACAGGGCCTCGGAAGCGGGAGGGGAGCCGATACGCAGTATTTT; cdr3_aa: CASSRYPPQGLGSGRGADTQYF
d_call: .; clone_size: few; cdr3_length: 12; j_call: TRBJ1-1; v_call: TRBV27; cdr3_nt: TGTGCCAGCAGCACAAGGTCGACTGAAGCTTTCTTT; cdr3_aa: CASSTRSTEAFF
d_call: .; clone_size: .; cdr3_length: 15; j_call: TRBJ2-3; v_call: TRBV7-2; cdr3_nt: TGTGCCAGCAGCTTAAACGGGCCTAAGTTGGATACGCAGTATTTT; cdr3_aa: CASSLNGPKLDTQYF